The T cell receptor (beta chain) described here comes from a study of identical twins. Each donor was a healthy Caucasian. TCRdb re-called the 5' RACE reads with MiXCR, one entry per CDR3 protein. Of approximately 700,000 distinct CDR3 sequences in the sample, 15% to 20% were seen once. The same data also contributed to another study, on T cells expressing NK-cell markers. That source notes: Obtained from sorted CD3+CD56+NKG2C+, CD3+CD56+NKG2C- and CD3+CD56-NKG2C+ T cells were the TCR beta repertoires.

This clonotype was sampled from a woman younger than 30 in good health. Sequencing used PBMCs.

The chain's CDR3 is CASSYRGGQPGELFF. As DNA, the CDR3 is TGTGCCAGCAGTTACCGGGGGGGCCAACCCGGGGAGCTGTTTTTT. This chain uses TRBV6-5 with TRBJ2-2; 8 bases are shared with TRBD2. Per the germline V gene, CDR1 is MNHEY and CDR2 is SVGAGI. With V trimmed by 2 bases and J by 6 bases, 5 bases remained unmatched. The CDR3 extends over 15 amino acids.